The text below deals with one TCR beta chain. This sample stems from a study of CD8+ T cells in alopecia areata. RNA extraction and reverse transcription yielded cDNA as sequencing template. TCRdb keeps only in-frame clones here, not all; method: immunoSEQ multiplex PCR. The profile shows more than 200,000 clones, around 66% of them singletons. The CDR3 consists of 14 residues. V gave up 6 bases and J gave up 6 bases; unmatched junction bases: 12. CDR1 SQVTM and CDR2 ANQGSEA come from the germline V gene. Specified treatment: oral pan-JAK inhibitor, 5-10 mg twice daily. This rearrangement joins TRBV29-1 to TRBJ1-1; 8 positions match TRBD1. The sequence was obtained from a human donor with alopecia areata. The material sequenced was CD4+ T cells sorted from blood, taken at approximately week 42, from a patient treated with tofacitinib. The CDR3, as DNA: TGCAGCGTCCTGTTTTTACCGGGACAGGCTGAAGCTTTCTTT. Amino acid sequence: CSVLFLPGQAEAFF.